One sample yielded the 27 T cell receptor beta chains listed below, sequenced in a study of cytomegalovirus exposure and HLA in healthy donors. Primers included in the PCR were 60 Vbeta and 13 Jbeta primers. Sequenced by immunoSEQ multiplex PCR; TCRdb stores in-frame clones only, minus some. The sample lists more than 150,000 clones, about 81% occurring once. The sequencing input was PBMCs. Receptor source: a man aged 40-49 years in good health and CMV-seronegative.

The chain is built from TRBV7-9 and TRBJ1-4, with 10 bases fitting TRBD1. Germline V gene sequence: CDR1 SEHNR, CDR2 FQNEAQ (reference sequence). V shed 3 bases and J 8 bases; nucleotides not matched to a gene: 3. This CDR3 spans 14 amino acids. CDR3 DNA sequence: TGTGCCAGCAGCTTTGGGACAGGGGTGGAAAAACTGTTTTTT. This gives the protein CASSFGTGVEKLFF.

V usage is TRBV25-1 and J usage is TRBJ2-7, with a possible D match to TRBD2 (5 bases). Between the trimmed V and J ends, which lost 3 bases and 2 bases, there was a span of 14 bases. Germline CDR1 MGHDK, CDR2 SYGVNS. This CDR3 is built from 15 residues. CDR3 loop: CASSDARRAAYEQYF. The CDR3 nucleotides are TGTGCCAGCAGTGATGCGCGGCGGGCAGCCTACGAGCAGTACTTC.

V gene TRBV4-1 combines with J gene TRBJ1-1, with D hard to call. Germline V gene data show CDR1 as MGHRA and CDR2 as YSYEKL. V was shortened by 0 bases and J by 1 base, with 12 bases between the two germline ends. CDR3 length equals 16 residues. The CDR3 loop is CASSQDLLGANTEAFF. The DNA of the CDR3 is TGCGCCAGCAGCCAAGATTTGCTGGGAGCGAACACTGAAGCTTTCTTT.

The rearrangement uses TRBV5-6 and TRBJ2-7, with 9 bases fitting TRBD1. Unmatched junction bases numbered 4, after V lost 4 bases and J lost 2 bases. The germline V gene has CDR1 SGHDT and CDR2 YYEEEE. The CDR3 runs 14 residues. This CDR3 is CASSDTGGAYEQYF. The DNA of the CDR3 is TGTGCCAGCAGCGATACAGGGGGCGCCTACGAGCAGTACTTC.

This clone showed up just once. The chain couples TRBV27 to TRBJ2-5, with TRBD2 matching 12 bases. Trimming took 6 bases from V and 5 from J; bases not matched to a gene: 10. The germline CDR1 and CDR2 sequences are MNHEY and SMNVEV (reference sequence). This CDR3 region has 16 residues. As DNA, the CDR3 is TGTGCCAGCAGAACTTGGCTAGCGGGGGGGCCGGAGACCCAGTACTTC. Translation: CASRTWLAGGPETQYF.

This clone was recorded only once. The V gene is TRBV5-4, the J gene TRBJ1-6; 9 bases agree with TRBD1. The CDR3 is 15 residues long. Trimming removed 4 bases from V and 4 bases from J; junction bases left unmatched: 3. Per the germline V gene, CDR1 is SGHNT and CDR2 is YYREEE (reference sequence). The CDR3 DNA reads as TGTGCCAGCAGCGGGACAGGGAATTATAATTCACCCCTCCACTTT. It yields the protein CASSGTGNYNSPLHF.

V and J are TRBV9 and TRBJ1-1; D gene uncertain. V was clipped by 0 bases and J by 5 bases, with 11 bases between them. The germline V gene encodes CDR1 SGDLS and CDR2 YYNGEE. The CDR3 runs 14 residues. This CDR3 reads CASSVGGLATEAFF. The CDR3 bases are TGTGCCAGCAGCGTAGGTGGTTTGGCAACTGAAGCTTTCTTT.

This chain joins TRBV5-4 and TRBJ2-6, with D maybe TRBD2 (5 bases). The V end was cut by 4 bases, the J end by 1 base, with 12 bases between. The germline V gene encodes CDR1 SGHNT and CDR2 YYREEE (reference sequence). The CDR3 loop spans 16 amino acids. In DNA form, the CDR3 reads TGTGCCAGCAGCCGAACGGGGTGGTCTGGGGCCAACGTCCTGACTTTC. As protein: CASSRTGWSGANVLTF.

The V call is TRBV10-3, the J call TRBJ1-1, with D possibly TRBD1 on 5 matching bases. V gave up 3 bases and J gave up 3 bases, with 14 bases separating them. This CDR3 spans 15 amino acids. Germline CDR1 and CDR2: ENHRY and SYGVKD. CDR3 protein: CAISDSSRDHTEAFF. The CDR3 DNA follows: TGTGCCATCAGTGATTCGTCGCGGGACCACACTGAAGCTTTCTTT.

Comment on this clone: One end of the junction varies from germline; a read error may be responsible. For the CDR3, the DNA is TGTGCTAGCAGCTTAGACGGGAACACCGGGGAGCTGTTTTTT. Its translation: CASSLDGNTGELFF. The chain links TRBV7-7 to TRBJ2-2; D uncertain. The CDR3 has 14 amino acids. CDR1 is SSHAT and CDR2 is FNYEAQ in the germline V gene (reference sequence). The entire variable domain, with the rest obtained from reference TRBV7-7 and TRBJ2-2, is as follows: GAGVSQSPRYKVTKRGQDVTLRCDPISSHATLYWYQQALGQGPEFLTYFNYEAQPDKSGLPSDRFSAERPEGSISTLTIQRTEQRDSAMYRCASSLDGNTGELFFGEGSRLTVL.

The chain has TRBV7-9 and TRBJ2-3, with 7 positions matching TRBD1. The CDR3 runs to 14 residues. Trimming removed 5 bases from V and 3 bases from J; junction bases left unmatched: 5. Germline lookup yields CDR1 SEHNR and CDR2 FQNEAQ (reference sequence). The chain's CDR3 is CASSRQGVTDTQYF. The CDR3 nucleotides are TGTGCCAGCAGCCGGCAGGGGGTAACAGATACGCAGTATTTT.

This chain links TRBV4-1 with TRBJ1-3; 7 nucleotides match TRBD1. The CDR3 is 14 residues long. Germline V gene lookup returns CDR1 MGHRA and CDR2 YSYEKL. The V gene end was trimmed by 4 bases and the J gene end by 5 bases; junction bases not matched to a gene: 5. The CDR3 reads CASSLTTGRNTIYF. CDR3 sequence (DNA): TGCGCCAGCAGCCTTACGACAGGGAGAAACACCATATATTTT.

This sequence joins TRBV19 and TRBJ2-2; a possible D gene is TRBD2 (5 bases). This CDR3 contains 14 residues. V was shortened by 7 bases and J by 0 bases, with 9 bases between the two germline ends. The germline CDR1 and CDR2 sequences are LNHDA and SQIVND (reference sequence). In DNA, the CDR3 is TGTGCCAGTACGCGGGCAGCGAACACCGGGGAGCTGTTTTTT. Translation gives CASTRAANTGELFF.

The V call is TRBV7-9, the J call TRBJ1-6; TRBD1 agrees at 7 bases. Unmatched junction bases numbered 3, after V lost 4 bases and J lost 6 bases. Looked up from germline, CDR1 is SEHNR and CDR2 is FQNEAQ (reference sequence). This CDR3 spans 14 amino acids. The CDR3 protein is CASSSGQSNSPLHF. The CDR3 region has the DNA TGTGCCAGCAGCTCGGGACAGAGTAATTCACCCCTCCACTTT.

This clone was observed once. V is TRBV7-2 and J is TRBJ2-1, with 7 bases aligning to TRBD1. The CDR3 has 15 residues. Unmatched junction bases numbered 6, after V lost 0 bases and J lost 7 bases. The V gene's germline CDR1 is SGHTA and CDR2 FQGNSA. CDR3 DNA sequence: TGTGCCAGCAGCTTAGCACGGGGCAGGGGGAATGAGCAGTTCTTC. Translation gives CASSLARGRGNEQFF.

The CDR3 bases are TGTGCCAGCAGCCGGACGGAGGGGGAGACCCAGTACTTC. As protein: CASSRTEGETQYF. This chain uses TRBV2 with TRBJ2-5; D may be TRBD2 (6 bases). The V and J ends lost 6 bases and 5 bases respectively, with 13 bases between them. CDR3 size: 13 residues. Germline-derived CDR1 and CDR2 are SNHLY and FYNNEI.

V is TRBV25-1 and J is TRBJ1-3, with 7 bases that match TRBD1. CDR1 and CDR2 from the germline V gene are MGHDK and SYGVNS. CDR3 length: 16 residues. Trimming removed 2 bases from V and 1 base from J; junction bases left unmatched: 5. CDR3: CASSEGGGASGNTIYF. In DNA, the CDR3 is TGTGCCAGCAGTGAAGGAGGGGGCGCGTCTGGAAACACCATATATTTT. The variable domain in full, with the rest retrieved from reference TRBV25-1 and TRBJ1-3, is EADIYQTPRYLVIGTGKKITLECSQTMGHDKMYWYQQDPGMELHLIHYSYGVNSTEKGDLSSESTVSRIRTEHFPLTLESARPSHTSQYLCASSEGGGASGNTIYFGEGSWLTVV.

CDR3 in DNA: TGTGCCAGCAGCTTAGGAACCCAGGGGGGTGAGCAGTTCTTC. Protein sequence: CASSLGTQGGEQFF. The rearrangement joins TRBV11-3 to TRBJ2-1; D is perhaps TRBD1 (7 bases). This CDR3 comprises 14 residues. Germline CDR1 and CDR2: SGHNT and YENEEA. The V and J ends lost 1 base and 9 bases respectively, with 13 bases between them.

The V gene is TRBV19, the J gene TRBJ2-3, with TRBD2 matching 9 bases. The CDR3 spans 14 residues. Germline assignment: CDR1 LNHDA and CDR2 SQIVND (reference sequence). The CDR3 DNA reads as TGTGCTACCGGGCGGGGGGGGGCGACAGATACGCAGTATTTT. Amino acids: CATGRGGATDTQYF.

J is TRBJ2-2 and V is TRBV18, with D maybe TRBD1 (6 bases). This CDR3 region has 15 residues. Trimming removed 2 bases at V and 3 bases at J, with 10 bases between. Germline V gene sequence: CDR1 KGHSH, CDR2 LQKENI. CDR3 DNA sequence: TGTGCCAGCTCACCAATGCAGGGGCACACCGGGGAGCTGTTTTTT. This translates into CASSPMQGHTGELFF.

This clone was found once. V gene TRBV15 combines with J gene TRBJ2-1, with D possibly being TRBD1 (6 bases). Germline V gene data show CDR1 as LNHNV and CDR2 as YYDKDF (reference sequence). Between the trimmed V and J ends, which lost 5 bases and 1 base, there was a span of 15 bases. This CDR3 is built from 16 residues. The CDR3 reads CATSGGRRTSYNEQFF. The CDR3 DNA is TGTGCCACCAGCGGGGGCAGAAGGACTTCCTACAATGAGCAGTTCTTC.

This clone was detected a few times. V usage is TRBV7-8 and J usage is TRBJ1-2; no definite D call. CDR1 is SGHVS, CDR2 FQNEAQ, per germline. V lost 5 bases and J 5 bases, leaving 15 bases between the germline ends. The length of the CDR3 is 14 residues. CDR3 sequence: CASSPQSAGYGYTF. The CDR3 DNA reads TGTGCCAGCAGCCCACAATCCGCGGGATATGGCTACACCTTC.

For the CDR3, the DNA is TGTGCCAGCAGTAACCCCGTGACACCTATATTCTATGGCTACACCTTC. Amino acids: CASSNPVTPIFYGYTF. The rearrangement uses TRBV7-9 and TRBJ1-2; D gene unclear. The CDR3 is 16 amino acids. Trimming pared 6 bases from V and 4 bases from J, leaving 21 bases between. CDR1 is SEHNR and CDR2 is FQNEAQ in the germline V gene (reference sequence).

This clone has a single count. The J gene is TRBJ2-2, the V gene TRBV30; a possible D gene is TRBD1 (5 bases). V gave up 2 bases and J gave up 1 base, with 8 bases separating them. This CDR3 is built from 14 residues. CDR1 is GTSNPN and CDR2 is SVGIG in the germline V gene (reference sequence). CDR3 sequence reads: CAWSHDRNTGELFF. The CDR3 DNA is TGTGCCTGGAGTCACGACAGGAACACCGGGGAGCTGTTTTTT.

The chain joins TRBV9 to TRBJ2-3, with D maybe TRBD2 (5 bases). Germline V gene data show CDR1 as SGDLS and CDR2 as YYNGEE. Trimming removed 3 bases at V and 2 bases at J, with 16 bases between. The CDR3 contains 16 residues. This CDR3 reads CASSALGLPDTDTQYF. In DNA, the CDR3 is TGTGCCAGCAGCGCCTTAGGACTCCCAGACACAGATACGCAGTATTTT.

The chain carries TRBV6-7 and TRBJ2-3; D is uncertain. TRBV6-7 counts as an open reading frame of uncertain function. The CDR3 has 11 amino acids. The germline V and J ends were trimmed by 8 bases and 6 bases, with 9 bases remaining between them. This CDR3 reads CASLSEDTQYF. CDR3 sequence (DNA): TGTGCCAGCCTATCGGAGGATACGCAGTATTTT.

V and J are TRBV6-5 and TRBJ1-2; D gene ambiguous. CDR1 is MNHEY and CDR2 is SVGAGI in the germline V gene. The CDR3 loop spans 13 amino acids. Trimming removed 4 bases from V and 1 base from J, with 7 bases in between. CDR3 sequence reads: CASSSPVNYGYTF. Here the CDR3 DNA reads TGTGCCAGCAGTTCCCCAGTTAACTATGGCTACACCTTC.